This TCR beta chain derives from a study of cytomegalovirus exposure and HLA in healthy donors. Across the study: The 120 or so validation repertoires used the same platform as the roughly 620 first-cohort repertoires, a later analysis reported. Findings of the study overall: In vitro checks showed that a few CMV-associated chains really do target CMV antigens. Cytomegalovirus status, reportedly, was diagnosed with high specificity and sensitivity by the classifier.

Points on this clone: Its specificity is unknown.

Trimming at V came to 6 bases and at J to 7 bases, leaving 14 bases not matched to a gene. The CDR3 totals 16 residues. Germline V gene data show CDR1 as SGHTA and CDR2 as FQGNSA. Assay used: immunoSEQ multiplex PCR; TCRdb lists only in-frame clones, some missing. Here the sample spans 250,000 to 400,000 clones, roughly 86% being singletons. The gene calls are TRBV7-2 and TRBJ1-3, with 8 bases lining up with TRBD1. The receptor was isolated from a man aged 30-40 years in good health and CMV-seronegative. Sequencing was carried out using PBMCs. CDR3 DNA: TGTGCCAGCAGATATGATACAGGGGGTGGGCGTAACACCATATATTTT. It yields the protein CASRYDTGGGRNTIYF.